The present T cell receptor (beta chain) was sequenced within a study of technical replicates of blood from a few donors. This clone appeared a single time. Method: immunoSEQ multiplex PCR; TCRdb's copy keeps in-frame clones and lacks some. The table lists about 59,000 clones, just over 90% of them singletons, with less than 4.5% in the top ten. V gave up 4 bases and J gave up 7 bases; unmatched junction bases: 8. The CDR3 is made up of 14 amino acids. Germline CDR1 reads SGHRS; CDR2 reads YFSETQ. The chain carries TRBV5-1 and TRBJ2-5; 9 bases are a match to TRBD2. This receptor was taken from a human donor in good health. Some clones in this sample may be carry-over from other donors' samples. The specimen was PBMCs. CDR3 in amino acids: CASSLSSGEGTQYF. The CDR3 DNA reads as TGCGCCAGCAGCCTCTCTAGCGGGGAGGGGACCCAGTACTTC.